A selection of T cell receptor beta chains follows, all from one sample in a study of blood T cell repertoires in COVID-19. Clones were sequenced by immunoSEQ multiplex PCR, and TCRdb holds only the in-frame ones, with some missing. There are about 120,000 clones in the sample; over 60% occur only once, and 3% to 4.5% lies in the top ten. The sequenced sample consisted of peripheral blood. These receptors came from a woman older than 75 with acute or convalescent COVID-19. The CDR3 runs from the conserved cysteine through the conserved F or W. Each record gives: J gene, D gene, V gene, clone size, CDR3 DNA, CDR3 protein. A D gene is named only where the DNA matches it firmly. A row's size may be missing; if present it is once, few, many or a size class.

j_gene: TRBJ1-1; d_gene: NA; v_gene: TRBV4-1; abundance: many; CDR3nt: TGCGCCAGCAGCCAGGGAGAAGGCACCCAGAAAGCTTTCTTT; CDR3aa: CASSQGEGTQKAFF
j_gene: TRBJ2-2; d_gene: TRBD1; v_gene: TRBV30; abundance: NA; CDR3nt: TGTGCCTGGAGACCGACAGGGGTCACCGGGGAGCTGTTTTTT; CDR3aa: CAWRPTGVTGELFF
j_gene: TRBJ2-2; d_gene: TRBD1; v_gene: TRBV27; abundance: NA; CDR3nt: TGTGCCAGCAGTTTGGGGACAGTTTCGAACACCGGGGAGCTGTTTTTT; CDR3aa: CASSLGTVSNTGELFF
j_gene: TRBJ2-7; d_gene: TRBD2; v_gene: TRBV6-6; abundance: NA; CDR3nt: TGTGCCAGCAGTCCTCGGTTAGCGGGGGCTCCCTACGAGCAGTACTTC; CDR3aa: CASSPRLAGAPYEQYF
j_gene: TRBJ1-1; d_gene: NA; v_gene: TRBV9; abundance: NA; CDR3nt: TGTGCCAGCAGCGTAGAAGCAGGTGGACAAACTGAAGCTTTCTTT; CDR3aa: CASSVEAGGQTEAFF
j_gene: TRBJ2-1; d_gene: NA; v_gene: TRBV7-2; abundance: NA; CDR3nt: TGTGCCAGCAGCCTAGGGGCTATGACCGATGAGCAGTTCTTC; CDR3aa: CASSLGAMTDEQFF
j_gene: TRBJ1-4; d_gene: NA; v_gene: TRBV7-9; abundance: NA; CDR3nt: TGTGCCAGCAGCTTAGCCCGGCAGACTAGGGATGGTAATGAAAAACTGTTTTTT; CDR3aa: CASSLARQTRDGNEKLFF
j_gene: TRBJ2-7; d_gene: TRBD2; v_gene: TRBV4-3; abundance: once; CDR3nt: TGCGCCAGCAGCCAAGATTTAGCGGGAGTCGGCTACGAGCAGTACTTC; CDR3aa: CASSQDLAGVGYEQYF
j_gene: TRBJ2-1; d_gene: TRBD2; v_gene: TRBV7-9; abundance: NA; CDR3nt: TGTGCCAGCAGCTTAGAAGTAGCGGGACTGAGTGAGCAGTTCTTC; CDR3aa: CASSLEVAGLSEQFF
j_gene: TRBJ2-3; d_gene: NA; v_gene: TRBV4-3; abundance: once; CDR3nt: TGCGCCAGCAGCCAAGAAGTGGGCAGGGTGGCTACGCAGTATTTT; CDR3aa: CASSQEVGRVATQYF
j_gene: TRBJ2-3; d_gene: TRBD2; v_gene: TRBV20-1; abundance: NA; CDR3nt: TGCAGTGCTAGTGTGGCGGGAGGGAACACAGATACGCAGTATTTT; CDR3aa: CSASVAGGNTDTQYF
j_gene: TRBJ2-1; d_gene: TRBD2; v_gene: TRBV28; abundance: NA; CDR3nt: TGTGCCAGCAGTTTATATGGGGGAGGGCCTGGTGAGCAGTTCTTC; CDR3aa: CASSLYGGGPGEQFF
j_gene: TRBJ1-2; d_gene: NA; v_gene: TRBV7-2; abundance: few; CDR3nt: TGTGCCAGCAGCGAATCCGCGCGGGGGAATGGCTACACCTTC; CDR3aa: CASSESARGNGYTF
j_gene: TRBJ1-1; d_gene: NA; v_gene: TRBV7-2; abundance: NA; CDR3nt: TGTGCCAGCAGCCAAGCCCGGGGGACTGAAGCTTTCTTT; CDR3aa: CASSQARGTEAFF
j_gene: TRBJ1-3; d_gene: NA; v_gene: TRBV4-3; abundance: once; CDR3nt: TGCGCCAGCAGCCAAGTTGCAGGGGCAATGGGTCGAAACACCATATATTTT; CDR3aa: CASSQVAGAMGRNTIYF
j_gene: TRBJ1-2; d_gene: TRBD1; v_gene: TRBV7-9; abundance: NA; CDR3nt: TGTGCCAGCAGCCAGTCGACAGGGGATGGCTACACCTTC; CDR3aa: CASSQSTGDGYTF
j_gene: TRBJ2-3; d_gene: TRBD2; v_gene: TRBV30; abundance: NA; CDR3nt: TGTGCCTCAAGCCGGGGACTAGCGGGAGCAGGGGAAGATACGCAGTATTTT; CDR3aa: CASSRGLAGAGEDTQYF
j_gene: TRBJ2-5; d_gene: NA; v_gene: TRBV11-3; abundance: NA; CDR3nt: TGTGCCAGCAGTTCGACAGGTCGAGAGACCCAGTACTTC; CDR3aa: CASSSTGRETQYF
j_gene: TRBJ1-4; d_gene: TRBD1; v_gene: TRBV7-2; abundance: NA; CDR3nt: TGTGCCAGCAGCTACGGGACAGGGGGTACTAATGAAAAACTGTTTTTT; CDR3aa: CASSYGTGGTNEKLFF
j_gene: TRBJ2-4; d_gene: NA; v_gene: TRBV30; abundance: NA; CDR3nt: TGTGCCTGGAGTAAGGGGACCAAAAACATTCAGTACTTC; CDR3aa: CAWSKGTKNIQYF
j_gene: TRBJ1-2; d_gene: TRBD1; v_gene: TRBV7-2; abundance: NA; CDR3nt: TGTGCCAGCAGCACAGGGGGCGTCCTCTATGGCTACACCTTC; CDR3aa: CASSTGGVLYGYTF
j_gene: TRBJ1-1; d_gene: NA; v_gene: TRBV19; abundance: NA; CDR3nt: TGTGCCAGTAGGAGGGCCAAGAACACTGAAGCTTTCTTT; CDR3aa: CASRRAKNTEAFF
j_gene: TRBJ1-1; d_gene: NA; v_gene: TRBV18; abundance: NA; CDR3nt: TGTGCCAGCTCTCCCGAGGGTGGACCGGTGAACACTGAAGCTTTCTTT; CDR3aa: CASSPEGGPVNTEAFF
j_gene: TRBJ1-1; d_gene: TRBD1; v_gene: TRBV6-5; abundance: NA; CDR3nt: TGTGCCAGCAGTTCGGGACAGATCTACACTGAAGCTTTCTTT; CDR3aa: CASSSGQIYTEAFF
j_gene: TRBJ1-6; d_gene: NA; v_gene: TRBV23-1; abundance: NA; CDR3nt: TGCGCCAGCAGCTACGACAGGAATAATTCACCCCTCCACTTT; CDR3aa: CASSYDRNNSPLHF
j_gene: TRBJ1-2; d_gene: TRBD1; v_gene: TRBV19; abundance: few; CDR3nt: TGTGCCAGCACCCCGGGACAGGGCTATGGCTACACCTTC; CDR3aa: CASTPGQGYGYTF
j_gene: TRBJ1-2; d_gene: TRBD1; v_gene: TRBV30; abundance: NA; CDR3nt: TGTGCCTGGAGCACCCCGGGACAGGGGGTTTATGGCTACACCTTC; CDR3aa: CAWSTPGQGVYGYTF
j_gene: TRBJ2-7; d_gene: NA; v_gene: TRBV2; abundance: NA; CDR3nt: TGTGCCAGCAGAACTATACAGGGTTACGAGCAGTACTTC; CDR3aa: CASRTIQGYEQYF
j_gene: TRBJ2-1; d_gene: NA; v_gene: TRBV9; abundance: NA; CDR3nt: TGTGCCAGCAGCGTAGGTAGCCTCGGCGGGAACTCCTACAATGAGCAGTTCTTC; CDR3aa: CASSVGSLGGNSYNEQFF
j_gene: TRBJ2-7; d_gene: TRBD2; v_gene: TRBV9; abundance: NA; CDR3nt: TGTGCCAGCAGCGTAGGGGCCGGGGGGGTCTCCTACGAGCAGTACTTC; CDR3aa: CASSVGAGGVSYEQYF
j_gene: TRBJ2-1; d_gene: TRBD2; v_gene: TRBV7-3; abundance: NA; CDR3nt: TGTGCCAGCAGCTTGCGACTAGCGGCCTACAATGAGCAGTTCTTC; CDR3aa: CASSLRLAAYNEQFF
j_gene: TRBJ1-4; d_gene: TRBD1; v_gene: TRBV6-6; abundance: NA; CDR3nt: TGTGCCAGCAGTCGGGGACAGGTTGGTGAAAAACTGTTTTTT; CDR3aa: CASSRGQVGEKLFF
j_gene: TRBJ2-3; d_gene: TRBD2; v_gene: TRBV6-5; abundance: NA; CDR3nt: TGTGCCAGCAGTTCTACTAGCGGGGTTTTGAATACGCAGTATTTT; CDR3aa: CASSSTSGVLNTQYF
j_gene: TRBJ2-3; d_gene: NA; v_gene: TRBV6-5; abundance: NA; CDR3nt: TGTGCCAGCAGGGGCGGGAACACAGATACGCAGTATTTT; CDR3aa: CASRGGNTDTQYF
j_gene: TRBJ1-1; d_gene: TRBD1; v_gene: TRBV4-2; abundance: NA; CDR3nt: TGTGCCAGCAGCCACGGACAGGGAAACGTAGCTTTCTTT; CDR3aa: CASSHGQGNVAFF
j_gene: TRBJ2-7; d_gene: TRBD2; v_gene: TRBV7-2; abundance: NA; CDR3nt: TGTGCCAGCAGCGTGACTAGCGGAAGCTCCTACGAGCAGTACTTC; CDR3aa: CASSVTSGSSYEQYF
j_gene: TRBJ2-3; d_gene: NA; v_gene: TRBV9; abundance: once; CDR3nt: TGTGCCAGCTCCCGCGGGTTCGACACAGATACGCAGTATTTT; CDR3aa: CASSRGFDTDTQYF
j_gene: TRBJ2-1; d_gene: TRBD2; v_gene: TRBV5-1; abundance: NA; CDR3nt: TGCGCCAGCAGCTTGGAGGGACTAGACGTCGAGGAGCAGTTCTTC; CDR3aa: CASSLEGLDVEEQFF
j_gene: TRBJ2-3; d_gene: TRBD1; v_gene: TRBV6-5; abundance: NA; CDR3nt: TGTGCCAGCAGCCTCGGACAGGGGGCGCTTGATACGCAGTATTTT; CDR3aa: CASSLGQGALDTQYF
j_gene: TRBJ2-7; d_gene: TRBD1; v_gene: TRBV7-2; abundance: NA; CDR3nt: TGTGCCAGCAGCCCTCGAAGACAGGGGGCTTCCGAGCAGTACTTC; CDR3aa: CASSPRRQGASEQYF
j_gene: TRBJ1-2; d_gene: NA; v_gene: TRBV5-1; abundance: NA; CDR3nt: TGCGCCAGCAGCTTGGGGCCGTACTATGGCTACACCTTC; CDR3aa: CASSLGPYYGYTF
j_gene: TRBJ2-1; d_gene: TRBD1; v_gene: TRBV24-1; abundance: NA; CDR3nt: TGTGCCACAGGACCGGGACAGGGGGTCTACAATGAGCAGTTCTTC; CDR3aa: CATGPGQGVYNEQFF
j_gene: TRBJ1-4; d_gene: NA; v_gene: TRBV4-2; abundance: NA; CDR3nt: TGTGCCAGCAGCCTAACGCCACAGGCTAATGAAAAACTGTTTTTT; CDR3aa: CASSLTPQANEKLFF
j_gene: TRBJ1-3; d_gene: NA; v_gene: TRBV9; abundance: NA; CDR3nt: TGTGCCAGCAGCGTAGCTTTAGGGGATGCTGGAAACACCATATATTTT; CDR3aa: CASSVALGDAGNTIYF
j_gene: TRBJ2-7; d_gene: TRBD1; v_gene: TRBV27; abundance: NA; CDR3nt: TGTGCCAGCAGTATCACCGGGACAGGGGATAGCGAGCAGTACTTC; CDR3aa: CASSITGTGDSEQYF
j_gene: TRBJ2-5; d_gene: TRBD1; v_gene: TRBV5-1; abundance: NA; CDR3nt: TGCGCCAGCAGTATGACCGGGACAGGGGAAGAGACCCAGTACTTC; CDR3aa: CASSMTGTGEETQYF
j_gene: TRBJ2-7; d_gene: NA; v_gene: TRBV15; abundance: medium-sized; CDR3nt: TGTGCCACCCGGACGGGGGGCAGCTCCTACGAGCAGTACTTC; CDR3aa: CATRTGGSSYEQYF
j_gene: TRBJ1-4; d_gene: NA; v_gene: TRBV15; abundance: NA; CDR3nt: TGTGCCACCAGCAGAGGCGGCCGTGAAAAACTGTTTTTT; CDR3aa: CATSRGGREKLFF
j_gene: TRBJ1-1; d_gene: TRBD1; v_gene: TRBV6-5; abundance: NA; CDR3nt: TGTGCCAGCAGCCGGGACAGGGCCGCTGAAGCTTTCTTT; CDR3aa: CASSRDRAAEAFF
j_gene: TRBJ1-5; d_gene: NA; v_gene: TRBV19; abundance: NA; CDR3nt: TGTGCCAGTAGTATAAGTTTGAGTTATAGCAATCAGCCCCAGCATTTT; CDR3aa: CASSISLSYSNQPQHF